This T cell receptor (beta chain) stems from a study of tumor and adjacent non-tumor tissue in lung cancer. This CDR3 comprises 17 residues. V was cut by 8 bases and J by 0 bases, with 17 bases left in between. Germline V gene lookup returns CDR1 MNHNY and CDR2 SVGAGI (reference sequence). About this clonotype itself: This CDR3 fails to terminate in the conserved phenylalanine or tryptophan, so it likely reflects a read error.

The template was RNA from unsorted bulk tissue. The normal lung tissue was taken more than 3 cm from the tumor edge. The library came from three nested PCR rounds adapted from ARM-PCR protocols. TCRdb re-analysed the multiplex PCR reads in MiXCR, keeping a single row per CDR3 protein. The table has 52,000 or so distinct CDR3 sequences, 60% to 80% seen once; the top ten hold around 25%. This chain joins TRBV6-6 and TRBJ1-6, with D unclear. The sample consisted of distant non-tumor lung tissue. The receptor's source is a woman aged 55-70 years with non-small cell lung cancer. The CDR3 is CASGFDEESSYNSPLHS. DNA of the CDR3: TGTGCCAGCGGTTTTGATGAAGAAAGCTCCTATAATTCACCCCTCCACTCT.